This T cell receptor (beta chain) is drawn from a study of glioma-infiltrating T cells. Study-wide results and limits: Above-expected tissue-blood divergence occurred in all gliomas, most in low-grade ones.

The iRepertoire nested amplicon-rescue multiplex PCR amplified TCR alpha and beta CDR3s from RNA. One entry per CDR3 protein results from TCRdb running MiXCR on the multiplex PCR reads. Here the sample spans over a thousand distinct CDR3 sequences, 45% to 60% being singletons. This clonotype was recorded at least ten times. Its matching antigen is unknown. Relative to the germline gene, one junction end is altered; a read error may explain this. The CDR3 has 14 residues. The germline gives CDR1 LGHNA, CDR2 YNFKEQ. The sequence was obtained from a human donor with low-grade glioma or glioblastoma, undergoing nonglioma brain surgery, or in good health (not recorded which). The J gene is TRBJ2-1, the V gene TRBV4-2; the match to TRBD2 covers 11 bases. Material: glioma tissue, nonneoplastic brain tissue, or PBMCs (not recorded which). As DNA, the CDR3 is TGTGCTAGCAGCCGGGGACTAGCGGACAATGAGCAGTTCTTC. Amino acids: CASSRGLADNEQFF.